The 3 T cell receptor beta chains given below trace back to one sample, sequenced in a study of cytotoxic CD8 clonotypes in ibrutinib-treated CLL. TCRdb keeps only in-frame clones here, not all; method: immunoSEQ multiplex PCR. The data contain some 200,000 clones, 60% to 80% of them singletons. The source material was PBMCs, sampled after 12 months of ibrutinib treatment. These receptors all stem from a human donor with chronic lymphocytic leukemia.

This clone has only one observation. V and J are TRBV7-3 and TRBJ2-1, with 9 bases lining up with TRBD1. Trimming at V came to 5 bases and at J to 6 bases, leaving 5 bases not matched to a gene. This CDR3 has 14 residues. Germline V lookup: CDR1 SGHTA, CDR2 FQGTGA. The CDR3 bases are TGTGCCAGCAGCGCCACAGGGGGCGGCAATGAGCAGTTCTTC. This sequence encodes CASSATGGGNEQFF.

This clone was observed once. This sequence joins TRBV27 and TRBJ1-2; D gene uncertain. CDR1 is MNHEY and CDR2 is SMNVEV in the germline V gene (reference sequence). Trimming removed 3 bases from V and 5 bases from J, with 7 bases in between. The CDR3 totals 12 residues. Here the CDR3 DNA reads TGTGCCAGCAGTTTGAAAGGGTATGGCTACACCTTC. Encoded protein: CASSLKGYGYTF.

The chain carries TRBV6-6 and TRBJ1-2, with 10 bases that match TRBD1. V dropped 6 bases and J dropped 7; count of bases not matched to a gene: 5. Germline CDR1 and CDR2: MNHNY and SVGAGI (reference sequence). The CDR3 length is 13 residues. The CDR3 sequence: CASSPGTGAGYTF. CDR3 DNA sequence: TGTGCCAGCAGCCCCGGGACAGGGGCTGGCTACACCTTC.